This TCR beta chain was captured by sequencing in a study of spatial heterogeneity in lung cancer. Notes on the study in general: Intratumoral expanded alpha and beta TCR counts were found to track tumor mutation counts.

This clonotype occurred a few times. Its antigen is unknown. This CDR3 contains 12 residues. Germline V gene data show CDR1 as SQVTM and CDR2 as ANQGSEA. The V and J ends lost 7 bases and 5 bases respectively, with 15 bases between them. MiXCR, run by TCRdb on the 5' RACE reads, gives a single entry per CDR3 protein. The sample records 4,800 or so distinct CDR3 sequences, approximately 22% being singletons. Time point meaning: sample taken at primary tumor resection. Patients with untreated early-stage non-small cell lung cancer, numbering 72, were the donors. The specimen comprised lung tumor tissue, sampled at surgery. The chain has TRBV29-1 and TRBJ2-7; a possible D gene is TRBD2 (6 bases). This sequence originates from a male donor with early-stage non-small cell lung cancer. The chain's CDR3 is CSAILARNEQYF. The CDR3 DNA reads as TGCAGCGCCATTCTAGCGAGGAACGAGCAGTACTTC.